Included here is one T cell receptor beta chain sequence, with context. Its antigen is currently not known. No much larger clone exists at a distance of one base, and base qualities are not known. The method behind the library was the immunoSEQ multiplex PCR assay. TCRdb mirrors the immuneACCESS table, restricted to in-frame sequences. Some clones are absent from its copies; in checked studies, under half trace to an unresolved V gene, and the reason for the others is unknown. This sample gives around 100,000 clones in total; approximately 95% of them show up just once. Roughly 0.34% of the sample rests with the top ten. This sample was included in a study of technical replicates of blood from several donors (dated by TCRdb to the late 2010s). Trimming accounts for 4 bases at V and 8 bases at J, while the number of junction bases matched to no gene is 6. The CDR3 runs 15 residues from the cysteine to the phenylalanine. Of all the DNA, just the CDR3 is kept, 45 bases in frame from base 1. The CDR1 and CDR2 encoded by the germline V gene are SGDLS and YYNGEE.

What was sequenced was T cells isolated from PBMCs. The sequence links TRBV9 to TRBJ2-1; TRBD2 matches 13 bases in the middle. The receptor was derived from a human donor in good health. The sequence in DNA is TGTGCCAGCAGCCCAACTAGCGGGAGGGCCTATGAGCAGTTCTTC. The translation is CASSPTSGRAYEQFF.